This T cell receptor (beta chain) was observed in a study of cytomegalovirus exposure and HLA in healthy donors. PCR used 60 Vbeta primers and 13 Jbeta primers. Profiling relied on immunoSEQ multiplex PCR, and the TCRdb table lists in-frame clones only, not all of them. Here the sample spans around 150,000 clones, roughly 80% being singletons. This CDR3 is built from 14 residues. V trimming: 6 bases; J trimming: 2 bases; junction bases outside the gene matches: 6. The germline CDR1 and CDR2 sequences are MNHEY and SVGAGI. This clone was counted once. Its antigen is not known. Study-wide points: In a later analysis, a missense DCLRE1C variant was linked to TCR beta V- and J-gene trimming.

Material for sequencing was PBMCs. The chain links TRBV6-5 to TRBJ1-1; TRBD1 aligns across 7 bases. This receptor was taken from a woman in her 30s in good health and CMV-seronegative. CDR3 sequence (DNA): TGTGCCAGCAGCGCAGGGGGAATAAACACTGAAGCTTTCTTT. It encodes CASSAGGINTEAFF.